These 24 T cell receptor beta chains originate from one sample sequenced in a study of beta chain features in type 1 diabetes. As every portion of the isolated RNA was reverse transcribed, the sequencing read expressed TCRB transcripts. Profiled with immunoSEQ multiplex PCR; TCRdb holds only in-frame clones, not every one. Found here are 850,000 to 900,000 clones, 15% to 20% of them singletons; the top ten hold 0.02% to 0.025%. Sequences were obtained from naive CD4+ T cells from blood. Receptor source: a woman in her late teens or twenties in good health.

The chain recombines TRBV27 with TRBJ2-1; possibly TRBD1 or TRBD2 for D (5 bases each). The CDR3 consists of 20 residues. CDR1 and CDR2 (germline): MNHEY, SMNVEV (reference sequence). V was shortened by 0 bases and J by 8 bases, with 29 bases between the two germline ends. In DNA form, the CDR3 reads TGTGCCAGCAGTTTATCCGCCTGGGGTGTGGGGGTAGTGGGTGTCGATGAGCAGTTCTTC. Translated, it gives CASSLSAWGVGVVGVDEQFF.

This clone was seen a few times. V is TRBV7-9 and J is TRBJ1-5, with D unclear. The CDR3 spans 12 residues. Germline loops: CDR1 SEHNR, CDR2 FQNEAQ (reference sequence). Trimming took 5 bases from V and 6 from J, leaving 8 bases between them. CDR3 nucleotide sequence: TGTGCCAGCAGCGGCCCCGGTCAGCCCCAGCATTTT. This codes for CASSGPGQPQHF.

This clone turned up a few times. V usage is TRBV6-6 and J usage is TRBJ2-3; D gene uncertain. The CDR3 sequence is 14 residues long. Germline V CDR1 and CDR2: MNHNY, SVGAGI (reference sequence). Trimming removed 2 bases from V and 4 bases from J, with 10 bases in between. The CDR3 is CASSYGSGADTQYF. The CDR3 DNA is TGTGCCAGCAGTTACGGTAGTGGCGCAGATACGCAGTATTTT.

This clone was observed a handful of times. The rearrangement joins TRBV7-2 to TRBJ2-1; D unclear. CDR3 length equals 18 residues. CDR1 and CDR2 (germline): SGHTA, FQGNSA. V lost 6 bases to trimming and J lost 0 bases, with 21 bases between them. The CDR3 sequence is CASSRPTPRRGSYNEQFF. The CDR3 region has the DNA TGTGCCAGCAGTAGACCTACTCCCCGTCGTGGCTCCTACAATGAGCAGTTCTTC.

The J gene is TRBJ1-5, the V gene TRBV10-3; a weak D match, TRBD1 (6 bases). V lost 8 bases and J 5 bases, leaving 13 bases between the germline ends. Per the germline V gene, CDR1 is ENHRY and CDR2 is SYGVKD. The CDR3 contains 13 residues. The CDR3 DNA reads TGTGCCATCGGTACAGGGAAGGATCAGCCCCAGCATTTT. Translating gives CAIGTGKDQPQHF.

This rearrangement joins TRBV7-3 to TRBJ1-2, with a tentative D call TRBD1 (5 bases). There are 13 residues in the CDR3. Germline V gene lookup returns CDR1 SGHTA and CDR2 FQGTGA. Trimming took 5 bases from V and 6 from J, leaving 13 bases between them. CDR3 sequence reads: CASSPQRDDGYTF. The DNA for the CDR3 is TGTGCCAGCAGCCCACAGCGGGACGATGGCTACACCTTC. Filled out from reference TRBV7-3 and TRBJ1-2, the complete variable domain reads GAGVSQTPSNKVTEKGKYVELRCDPISGHTALYWYRQSLGQGPEFLIYFQGTGAADDSGLPNDRFFAVRPEGSVSTLKIQRTERGDSAVYLCASSPQRDDGYTFGSGTRLTVV.

The V and J genes are TRBV18 and TRBJ2-7; 7 positions match TRBD1. V lost 4 bases to trimming and J lost 2 bases; unmatched junction nucleotides: 11. The germline V gene has CDR1 KGHSH and CDR2 LQKENI. This CDR3 contains 16 residues. The CDR3 protein is CASSLTGQRFTYEQYF. The CDR3 DNA reads as TGTGCCAGCTCACTCACGGGACAGCGCTTTACCTACGAGCAGTACTTC. The entire variable domain, with the rest obtained from reference TRBV18 and TRBJ2-7, is as follows: NAGVMQNPRHLVRRRGQEARLRCSPMKGHSHVYWYRQLPEEGLKFMVYLQKENIIDESGMPKERFSAEFPKEGPSILRIQQVVRGDSAAYFCASSLTGQRFTYEQYFGPGTRLTVT.

This sequence joins TRBV13 and TRBJ2-3; TRBD2 aligns across 14 bases. CDR1 and CDR2 (germline): PRHDT, FYEKMQ (reference sequence). The CDR3 sequence is 15 residues long. The V and J ends lost 11 bases and 8 bases, in that order; junction bases with no gene match: 12. The CDR3 sequence is CASKGLAGASGTQYF. The DNA for the CDR3 is TGTGCCTCAAAGGGACTAGCGGGAGCATCTGGTACGCAGTATTTT.

This clone was counted only a few times. The CDR3 is CASSFQSGPDEQYF. For the CDR3, the DNA is TGTGCCAGCAGCTTTCAAAGCGGTCCTGATGAGCAGTACTTC. The chain has TRBV5-6 and TRBJ2-7, with D maybe TRBD2 (5 bases). Germline CDR1 and CDR2: SGHDT and YYEEEE. Between the trimmed V and J ends, which lost 2 bases and 7 bases, there was a span of 16 bases. The CDR3 covers 14 residues.

The genes are TRBV2 and TRBJ2-7; weak D call: TRBD1 (6 bases). CDR3 size: 14 residues. V dropped 6 bases and J dropped 2 bases, with 14 bases sitting between them. Germline CDR1 is SNHLY and CDR2 is FYNNEI. CDR3 protein: CASRADRPPYEQYF. DNA for the CDR3: TGTGCCAGCAGGGCGGACAGACCGCCCTACGAGCAGTACTTC.

The chain has TRBV6-1 and TRBJ2-7; D gene unclear. Germline lookup yields CDR1 MNHNS and CDR2 SASEGT. V was cut by 10 bases and J by 3 bases, with 13 bases left in between. The CDR3 contains 12 residues. This CDR3 is CAIRSDIYEQYF. The DNA for the CDR3 is TGTGCCATCCGGTCCGACATCTACGAGCAGTACTTC.

The chain couples TRBV7-2 to TRBJ2-3; TRBD1 or TRBD2 may be the D gene (6 bases each). This CDR3 has 14 residues. CDR1 and CDR2 (germline): SGHTA, FQGNSA. Trimming pared 5 bases from V and 4 bases from J, leaving 13 bases between. The CDR3 bases are TGTGCCAGCAGCCAATCGGGGGCCTCAGATACGCAGTATTTT. Protein sequence: CASSQSGASDTQYF.

This clone showed up just a few times. The CDR3 is CASSPNQGGETQYF. CDR3 bases: TGTGCCAGCTCACCAAACCAAGGAGGAGAGACCCAGTACTTC. The rearrangement joins TRBV18 to TRBJ2-5, with D tentatively TRBD2 (5 bases). Trimming removed 2 bases from V and 4 bases from J, with 11 bases in between. The CDR3 is 14 residues long. Germline loops: CDR1 KGHSH, CDR2 LQKENI.

The chain is built from TRBV27 and TRBJ1-2; no definite D call. Germline loops: CDR1 MNHEY, CDR2 SMNVEV (reference sequence). The CDR3 extends over 15 amino acids. Trimming took 5 bases from V and 2 from J, leaving 15 bases between them. The CDR3 protein is CASSLMSGRNYGYTF. The DNA of the CDR3 is TGTGCCAGCAGTCTAATGAGTGGAAGGAACTATGGCTACACCTTC.

The V gene is TRBV25-1, the J gene TRBJ2-1; the match to TRBD1 covers 8 bases. Germline V gene sequence: CDR1 MGHDK, CDR2 SYGVNS. The CDR3 has 13 residues. Unmatched junction bases numbered 5, after V lost 2 bases and J lost 11 bases. The CDR3 DNA reads as TGTGCCAGCAGTGAAAACGACAGGGGTAAGCAGTTCTTC. Protein: CASSENDRGKQFF.

This clone was detected a few times. The V call is TRBV25-1, the J call TRBJ1-2, with D perhaps TRBD1 (6 bases). The germline V gene has CDR1 MGHDK and CDR2 SYGVNS. The CDR3 has 16 amino acids. Between the trimmed V and J ends, which lost 1 base and 4 bases, there was a span of 16 bases. This CDR3 reads CASSESRAGAIYGYTF. CDR3 coding DNA: TGTGCCAGCAGTGAATCAAGGGCAGGGGCAATCTATGGCTACACCTTC.

The chain couples TRBV6-6 to TRBJ1-5; D remains ambiguous. Germline-derived CDR1 and CDR2 are MNHNY and SVGAGI (reference sequence). The V gene lost 2 bases and the J gene lost 1 base, with 12 bases spanning the gap. CDR3 length: 16 residues. The DNA of the CDR3 is TGTGCCAGCAGTTACCCGACTCGGACCAGCAATCAGCCCCAGCATTTT. Translating it yields CASSYPTRTSNQPQHF.

This clone was picked up a small number of times. This sequence joins TRBV29-1 and TRBJ2-2; no reliable D call. The CDR3 is 12 residues long. V was shortened by 6 bases and J by 7 bases, with 12 bases between the two germline ends. Per the germline V gene, CDR1 is SQVTM and CDR2 is ANQGSEA. The CDR3 sequence is CSVAGEIGELFF. In DNA form, the CDR3 reads TGCAGCGTCGCCGGCGAGATCGGGGAGCTGTTTTTT.

The chain carries TRBV7-6 and TRBJ2-3, with TRBD2 matching over 7 bases. J was trimmed by 2 bases and V by 3 bases; bases with no gene match: 5. The V gene's germline CDR1 is SGHVS and CDR2 FNYEAQ. This CDR3 spans 15 amino acids. CDR3 DNA sequence: TGTGCCAGCAGCTTGGGCGGGAGATCCACAGATACGCAGTATTTT. Translating it yields CASSLGGRSTDTQYF.

This clone turned up a few times. The chain couples TRBV11-1 to TRBJ2-7; D not certain. Germline V gene lookup returns CDR1 SGHAT and CDR2 FQDESV (reference sequence). The V and J ends lost 1 base and 2 bases respectively, with 9 bases between them. This CDR3 spans 14 amino acids. The CDR3 sequence is CASSLGTITYEQYF. Here the CDR3 DNA reads TGTGCCAGCAGCTTAGGGACGATTACCTACGAGCAGTACTTC.

The DNA of the CDR3 is TGTGCCAGAACAGATGGTGTCTCCTACAATGAGCAGTTCTTC. Its protein product is CARTDGVSYNEQFF. The rearrangement joins TRBV6-1 to TRBJ2-1; D is ambiguous. Per the germline V gene, CDR1 is MNHNS and CDR2 is SASEGT. The CDR3 spans 14 residues. V shed 9 bases and J shed 0 bases, with 12 bases lying between them.

V gene TRBV7-2 combines with J gene TRBJ1-1; D is uncertain. CDR3 length equals 15 residues. Germline V CDR1 and CDR2: SGHTA, FQGNSA. V was clipped by 1 base and J by 4 bases, with 13 bases between them. The CDR3 protein is CASSLVFRPGTEAFF. The CDR3 DNA sequence: TGTGCCAGCAGCTTAGTATTCCGGCCGGGCACTGAAGCTTTCTTT.

The rearrangement uses TRBV11-2 and TRBJ2-5; no definite D call. The V gene's germline CDR1 is SGHAT and CDR2 FQNNGV. The CDR3 is 12 residues long. The ends were cut back, 5 bases at V and 1 base at J, with 5 bases in the middle. This chain's CDR3 is CASSPTQETQYF. DNA of the CDR3: TGTGCCAGCAGCCCCACCCAAGAGACCCAGTACTTC. The full variable domain, rest sourced from reference TRBV11-2 and TRBJ2-5, is EAGVAQSPRYKIIEKRQSVAFWCNPISGHATLYWYQQILGQGPKLLIQFQNNGVVDDSQLPKDRFSAERLKGVDSTLKIQPAKLEDSAVYLCASSPTQETQYFGPGTRLLVL.

The rearrangement links TRBV7-2 to TRBJ1-1, with TRBD1 matching over 7 bases. This CDR3 spans 13 amino acids. Germline values: CDR1 SGHTA, CDR2 FQGNSA. V dropped 7 bases and J dropped 6; count of bases not matched to a gene: 8. The DNA of the CDR3 is TGTGCCAGCAATAGCAGGGGGTTCGCTGAAGCTTTCTTT. It specifies CASNSRGFAEAFF.